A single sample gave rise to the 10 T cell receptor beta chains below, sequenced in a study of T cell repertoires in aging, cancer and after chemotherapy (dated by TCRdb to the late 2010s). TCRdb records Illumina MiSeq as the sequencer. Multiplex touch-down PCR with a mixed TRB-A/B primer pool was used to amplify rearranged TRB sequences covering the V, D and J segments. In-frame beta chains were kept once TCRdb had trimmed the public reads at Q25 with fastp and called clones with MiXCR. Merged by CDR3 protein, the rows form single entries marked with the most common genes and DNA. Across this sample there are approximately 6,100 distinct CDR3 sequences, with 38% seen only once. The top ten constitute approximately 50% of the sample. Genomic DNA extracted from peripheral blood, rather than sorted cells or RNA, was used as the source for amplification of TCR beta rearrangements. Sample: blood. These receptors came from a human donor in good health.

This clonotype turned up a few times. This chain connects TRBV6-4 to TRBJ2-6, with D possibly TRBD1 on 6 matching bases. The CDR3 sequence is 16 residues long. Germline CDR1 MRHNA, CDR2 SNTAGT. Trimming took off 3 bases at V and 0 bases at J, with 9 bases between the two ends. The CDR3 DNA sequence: TGTGCCAGCAGTGAAGGACAGCTCTCTGGGGCCAACGTCCTGACTTTC. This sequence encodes CASSEGQLSGANVLTF.

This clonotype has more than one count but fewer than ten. The chain's CDR3 is CASSPQGGGIDEQFF. In DNA, the CDR3 is TGTGCCAGCAGCCCCCAAGGTGGGGGGATCGATGAGCAGTTCTTC. The chain recombines TRBV7-2 with TRBJ2-1; tentative D call: TRBD2 (6 bases). The CDR3 length is 15 residues. CDR1 and CDR2 from the germline V gene are SGHTA and FQGNSA. Trimming shortened V by 5 bases and J by 8 bases, and 19 bases separated the two germline ends.

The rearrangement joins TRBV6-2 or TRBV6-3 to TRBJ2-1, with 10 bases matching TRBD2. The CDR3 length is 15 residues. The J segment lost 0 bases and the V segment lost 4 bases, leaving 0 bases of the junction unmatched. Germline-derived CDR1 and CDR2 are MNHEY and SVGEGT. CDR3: CASSSSGGSYNEQFF. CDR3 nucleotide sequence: TGTGCCAGCAGTTCTAGCGGGGGCTCCTACAATGAGCAGTTCTTC.

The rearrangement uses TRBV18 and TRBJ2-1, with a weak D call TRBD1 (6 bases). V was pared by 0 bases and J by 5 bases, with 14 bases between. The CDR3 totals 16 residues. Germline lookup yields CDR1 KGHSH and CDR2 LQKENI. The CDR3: CASSPPGLGADNEQFF. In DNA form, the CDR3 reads TGTGCCAGCTCACCACCGGGTCTGGGGGCCGACAATGAGCAGTTCTTC. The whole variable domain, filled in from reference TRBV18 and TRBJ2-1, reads NAGVMQNPRHLVRRRGQEARLRCSPMKGHSHVYWYRQLPEEGLKFMVYLQKENIIDESGMPKERFSAEFPKEGPSILRIQQVVRGDSAAYFCASSPPGLGADNEQFFGPGTRLTVL.

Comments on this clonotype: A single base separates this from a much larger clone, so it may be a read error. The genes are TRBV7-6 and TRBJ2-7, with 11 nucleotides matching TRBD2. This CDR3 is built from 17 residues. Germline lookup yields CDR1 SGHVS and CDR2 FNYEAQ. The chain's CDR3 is CASSLALLGTSGYERYF. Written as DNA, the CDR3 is TGTGCCAGCAGCTTAGCACTCCTAGGGACTAGCGGCTACGAGCGGTACTTC.

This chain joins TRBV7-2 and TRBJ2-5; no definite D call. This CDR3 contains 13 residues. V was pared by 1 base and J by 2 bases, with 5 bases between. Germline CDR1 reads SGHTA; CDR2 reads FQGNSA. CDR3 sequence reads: CASSLGQQETQYF. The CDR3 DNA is TGTGCCAGCAGCTTAGGGCAGCAAGAGACCCAGTACTTC.

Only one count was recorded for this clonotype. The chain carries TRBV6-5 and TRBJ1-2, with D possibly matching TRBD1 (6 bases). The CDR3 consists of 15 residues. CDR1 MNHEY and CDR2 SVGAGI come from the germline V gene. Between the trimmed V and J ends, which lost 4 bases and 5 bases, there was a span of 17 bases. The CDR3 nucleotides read TGTGCCAGCAGTTTTACTCGGACAGCCACTTATGGCTACACCTTC. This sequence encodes CASSFTRTATYGYTF.

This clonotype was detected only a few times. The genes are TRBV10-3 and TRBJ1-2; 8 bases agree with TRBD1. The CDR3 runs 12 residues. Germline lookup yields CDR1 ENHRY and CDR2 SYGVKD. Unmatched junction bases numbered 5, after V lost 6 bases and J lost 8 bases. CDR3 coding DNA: TGTGCCATCAGAGTACAGGGGGGCGGCTACACCTTC. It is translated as CAIRVQGGGYTF.

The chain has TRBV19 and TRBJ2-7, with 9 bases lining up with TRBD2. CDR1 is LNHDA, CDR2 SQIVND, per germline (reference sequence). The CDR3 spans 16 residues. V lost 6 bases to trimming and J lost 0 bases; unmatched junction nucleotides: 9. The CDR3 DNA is TGTGCCAGTAGCCCTGGAGGTAGCGGGGGCTCCTACGAGCAGTACTTC. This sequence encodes CASSPGGSGGSYEQYF.

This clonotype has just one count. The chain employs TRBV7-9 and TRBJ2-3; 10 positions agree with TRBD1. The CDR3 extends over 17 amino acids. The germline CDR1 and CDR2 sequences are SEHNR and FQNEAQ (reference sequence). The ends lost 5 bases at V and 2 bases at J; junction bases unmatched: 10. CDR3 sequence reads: CASSQTGGEFVTDTQYF. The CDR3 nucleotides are TGTGCCAGCAGCCAGACAGGGGGCGAATTTGTCACAGATACGCAGTATTTT.